This T cell receptor beta chain was documented in a study of T cell repertoires in cytomegalovirus infection. The wider study: Newly reported HLA-C-restricted and thoroughly characterized HLA-B-restricted CMV epitopes were employed. Both CMV infection and a matching HLA type were indicated by public TCR beta signatures. Study outcomes and limitations: Clonotype analysis showed dominance of the ex vivo response by HLA-C-restricted CMV-specific TCR beta clonotypes. Cumulative frequency of public TCR beta families picked out carriers of CMV plus the relevant HLA.

Points on this clonotype: Its matching antigen is unknown.

TCRdb reprocessed the reads with MiXCR, giving one entry per CDR3 protein. Altogether hundreds of thousands of distinct CDR3 sequences are present, 31% being singletons, with the ten largest covering over 10%. Germline CDR1 is SGHNT and CDR2 is YYREEE (reference sequence). Trimming pared 1 base from V and 1 base from J, leaving 15 bases between. The CDR3 totals 16 residues. This receptor was taken from a human donor in good health (CMV status not recorded). Some clones in this sample may be carry-over from other donors' samples. The V and J genes are TRBV5-4 and TRBJ2-7, with D maybe TRBD1 (5 bases). Sequenced material: cultured CD8+ T cells from PBMCs, taken from culture after CMV antigen stimulation. The CDR3 here is CASSLKQEKGSYEQYF. The CDR3 nucleotides read TGTGCCAGCAGCTTGAAACAGGAAAAGGGGTCCTACGAGCAGTACTTC.